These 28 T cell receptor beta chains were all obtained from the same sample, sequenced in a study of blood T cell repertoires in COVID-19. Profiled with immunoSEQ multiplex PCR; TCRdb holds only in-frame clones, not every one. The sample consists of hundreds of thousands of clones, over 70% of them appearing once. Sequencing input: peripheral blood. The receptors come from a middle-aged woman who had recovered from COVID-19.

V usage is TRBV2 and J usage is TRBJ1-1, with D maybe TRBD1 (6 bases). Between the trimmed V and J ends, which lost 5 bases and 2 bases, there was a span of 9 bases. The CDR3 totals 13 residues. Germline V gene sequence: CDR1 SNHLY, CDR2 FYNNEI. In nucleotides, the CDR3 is TGTGCCAGCAGTCCGGGACATAACACTGAAGCTTTCTTT. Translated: CASSPGHNTEAFF.

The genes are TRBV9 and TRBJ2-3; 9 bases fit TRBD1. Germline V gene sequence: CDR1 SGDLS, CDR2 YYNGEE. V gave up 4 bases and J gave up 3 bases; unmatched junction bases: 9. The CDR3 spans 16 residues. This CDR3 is CASSSRTGVGTDTQYF. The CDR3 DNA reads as TGTGCCAGCAGCTCCCGGACAGGGGTGGGTACAGATACGCAGTATTTT.

CDR3 DNA sequence: TGTGCCAGCAGCTGGACAGGGGGTGAGCAGTTCTTC. Protein: CASSWTGGEQFF. The genes are TRBV5-6 and TRBJ2-1, with 10 nucleotides matching TRBD1. The CDR3 runs to 12 residues. The germline V gene encodes CDR1 SGHDT and CDR2 YYEEEE. Trimming at V came to 3 bases and at J to 9 bases, leaving 0 bases not matched to a gene.

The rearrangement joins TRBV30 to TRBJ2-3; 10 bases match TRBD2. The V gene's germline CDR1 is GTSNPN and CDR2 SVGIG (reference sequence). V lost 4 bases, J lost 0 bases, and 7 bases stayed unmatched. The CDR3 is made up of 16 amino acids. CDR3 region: CAWTPAGGLSTDTQYF. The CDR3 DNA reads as TGTGCCTGGACGCCAGCGGGGGGGCTAAGCACAGATACGCAGTATTTT.

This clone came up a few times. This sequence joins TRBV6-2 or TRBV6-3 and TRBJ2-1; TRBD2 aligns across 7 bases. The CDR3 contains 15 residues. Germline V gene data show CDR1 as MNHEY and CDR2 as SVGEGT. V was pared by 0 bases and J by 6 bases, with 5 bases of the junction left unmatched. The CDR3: CASSYSKAGINEQFF. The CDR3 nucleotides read TGTGCCAGCAGTTACTCGAAAGCGGGGATCAATGAGCAGTTCTTC.

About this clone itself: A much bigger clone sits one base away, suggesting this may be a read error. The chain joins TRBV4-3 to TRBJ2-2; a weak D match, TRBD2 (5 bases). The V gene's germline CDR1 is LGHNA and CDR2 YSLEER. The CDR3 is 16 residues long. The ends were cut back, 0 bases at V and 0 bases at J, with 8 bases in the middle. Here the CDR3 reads CASSQEPGTNTGELFF. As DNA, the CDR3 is TGCGCCAGCAGCCAAGAGCCGGGGACGAACACCGGGGAGCTGTTTTTT.

In DNA, the CDR3 is TGTGCCAGCAGCTTGAACAGGGCCTACGAGCAGTACTTC. As protein: CASSLNRAYEQYF. The chain has TRBV5-6 and TRBJ2-7; D may be TRBD1 (6 bases). The CDR3 totals 13 residues. With 1 base removed from V and 2 bases from J, the gap between germline ends came to 7 bases. Germline values: CDR1 SGHDT, CDR2 YYEEEE.

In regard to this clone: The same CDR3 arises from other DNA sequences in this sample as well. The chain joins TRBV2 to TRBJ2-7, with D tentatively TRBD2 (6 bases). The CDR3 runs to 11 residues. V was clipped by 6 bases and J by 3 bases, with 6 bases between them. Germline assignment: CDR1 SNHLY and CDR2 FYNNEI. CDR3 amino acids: CASRGGYEQYF. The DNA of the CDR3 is TGTGCCAGCAGGGGGGGCTACGAGCAGTACTTC.

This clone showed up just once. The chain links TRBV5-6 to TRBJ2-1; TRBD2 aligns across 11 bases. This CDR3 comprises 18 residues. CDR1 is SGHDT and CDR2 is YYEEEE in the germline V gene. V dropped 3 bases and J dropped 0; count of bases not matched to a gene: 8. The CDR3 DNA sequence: TGTGCCAGCAGCTCCACTAGCGGGGGAACCATCTCCTACAATGAGCAGTTCTTC. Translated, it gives CASSSTSGGTISYNEQFF.

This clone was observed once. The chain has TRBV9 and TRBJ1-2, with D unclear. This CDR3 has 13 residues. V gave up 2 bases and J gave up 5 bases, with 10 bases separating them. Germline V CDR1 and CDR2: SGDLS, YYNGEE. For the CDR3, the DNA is TGTGCCAGCAGCGTGGGCCCCTTATATGGCTACACCTTC. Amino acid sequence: CASSVGPLYGYTF.

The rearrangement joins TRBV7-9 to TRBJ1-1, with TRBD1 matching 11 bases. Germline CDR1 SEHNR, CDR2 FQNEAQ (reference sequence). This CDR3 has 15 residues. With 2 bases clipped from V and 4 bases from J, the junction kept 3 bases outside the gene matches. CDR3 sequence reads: CASSLQGTGGTEAFF. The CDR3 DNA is TGTGCCAGCAGCTTACAGGGGACAGGGGGCACTGAAGCTTTCTTT.

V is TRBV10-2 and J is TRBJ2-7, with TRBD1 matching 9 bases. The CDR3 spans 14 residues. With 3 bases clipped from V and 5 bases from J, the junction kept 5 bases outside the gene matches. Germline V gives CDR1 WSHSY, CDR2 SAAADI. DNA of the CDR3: TGCGCCAGCAGTGAACGACAGGGGGGCGACGAGCAGTACTTC. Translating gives CASSERQGGDEQYF.

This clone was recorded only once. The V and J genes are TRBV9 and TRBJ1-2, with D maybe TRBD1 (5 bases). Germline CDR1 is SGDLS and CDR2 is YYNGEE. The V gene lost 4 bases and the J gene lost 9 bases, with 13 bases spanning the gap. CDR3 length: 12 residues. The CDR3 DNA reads TGTGCCAGCAGCAAGGGGCCGGCGAGCTACACCTTC. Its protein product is CASSKGPASYTF.

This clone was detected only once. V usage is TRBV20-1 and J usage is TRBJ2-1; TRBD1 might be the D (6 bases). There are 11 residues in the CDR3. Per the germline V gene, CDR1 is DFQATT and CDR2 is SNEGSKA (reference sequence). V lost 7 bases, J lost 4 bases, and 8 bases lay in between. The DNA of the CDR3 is TGCAGTGGGGGGCTTTACAATGAGCAGTTCTTC. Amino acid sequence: CSGGLYNEQFF.

The CDR3 coding sequence is TGTGCCAGCAGTTTGTCCGGTACTGAGCAGTTCTTC. Translated, it gives CASSLSGTEQFF. The gene calls are TRBV27 and TRBJ2-1; D remains ambiguous. The V gene's germline CDR1 is MNHEY and CDR2 SMNVEV (reference sequence). The CDR3 loop spans 12 amino acids. V lost 3 bases and J 9 bases, leaving 9 bases between the germline ends.

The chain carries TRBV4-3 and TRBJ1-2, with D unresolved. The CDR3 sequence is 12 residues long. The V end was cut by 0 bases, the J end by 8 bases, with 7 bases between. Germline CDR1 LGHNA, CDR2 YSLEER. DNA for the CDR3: TGCGCCAGCAGCCAAGATAGTGTGGGCTACACCTTC. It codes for CASSQDSVGYTF.

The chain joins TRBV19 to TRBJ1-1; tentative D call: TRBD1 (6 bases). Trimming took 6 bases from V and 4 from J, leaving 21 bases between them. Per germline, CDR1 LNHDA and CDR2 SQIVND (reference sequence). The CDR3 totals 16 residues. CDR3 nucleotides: TGTGCCAGTAGCCCCCGACAGGCCCGCGGCCCCACTGAAGCTTTCTTT. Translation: CASSPRQARGPTEAFF.

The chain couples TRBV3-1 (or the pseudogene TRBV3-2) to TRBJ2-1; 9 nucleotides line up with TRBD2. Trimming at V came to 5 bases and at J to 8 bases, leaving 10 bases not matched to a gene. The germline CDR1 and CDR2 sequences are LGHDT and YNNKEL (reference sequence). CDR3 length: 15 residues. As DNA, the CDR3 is TGTGCCAGCAGCATCCCGCGGGGGGGCCTCTATGAGCAGTTCTTC. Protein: CASSIPRGGLYEQFF.

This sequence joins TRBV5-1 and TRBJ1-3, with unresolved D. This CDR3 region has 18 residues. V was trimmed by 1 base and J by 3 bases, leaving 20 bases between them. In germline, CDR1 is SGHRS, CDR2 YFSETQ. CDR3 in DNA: TGCGCCAGCAGCTTGCGTAGTCCGGGAGTGGACCGTGGAAACACCATATATTTT. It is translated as CASSLRSPGVDRGNTIYF. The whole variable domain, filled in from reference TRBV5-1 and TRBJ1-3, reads KAGVTQTPRYLIKTRGQQVTLSCSPISGHRSVSWYQQTPGQGLQFLFEYFSETQRNKGNFPGRFSGRQFSNSRSEMNVSTLELGDSALYLCASSLRSPGVDRGNTIYFGEGSWLTVV.

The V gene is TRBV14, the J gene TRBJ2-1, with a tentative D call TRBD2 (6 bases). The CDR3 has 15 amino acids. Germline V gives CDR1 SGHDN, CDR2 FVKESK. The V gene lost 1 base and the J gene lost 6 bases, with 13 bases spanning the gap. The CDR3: CASSQVRGEVNEQFF. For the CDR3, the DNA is TGTGCCAGCAGCCAAGTGAGAGGGGAGGTCAATGAGCAGTTCTTC.

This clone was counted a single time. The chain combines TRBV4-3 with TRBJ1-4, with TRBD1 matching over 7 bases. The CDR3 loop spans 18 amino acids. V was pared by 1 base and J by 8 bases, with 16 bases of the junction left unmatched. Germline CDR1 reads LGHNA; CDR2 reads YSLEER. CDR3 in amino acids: CASSQVRETGTAGEKLFF. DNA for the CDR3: TGCGCCAGCAGCCAAGTAAGGGAGACCGGGACAGCAGGGGAAAAACTGTTTTTT.

The CDR3 reads CASRWRGATGELFF. The CDR3 bases are TGTGCCAGCCGCTGGCGGGGGGCCACCGGGGAGCTGTTTTTT. The chain couples TRBV6-5 to TRBJ2-2, with 8 bases matching TRBD2. There are 14 residues in the CDR3. The J segment lost 4 bases and the V segment lost 8 bases, leaving 6 bases of the junction unmatched. Germline V gene sequence: CDR1 MNHEY, CDR2 SVGAGI.

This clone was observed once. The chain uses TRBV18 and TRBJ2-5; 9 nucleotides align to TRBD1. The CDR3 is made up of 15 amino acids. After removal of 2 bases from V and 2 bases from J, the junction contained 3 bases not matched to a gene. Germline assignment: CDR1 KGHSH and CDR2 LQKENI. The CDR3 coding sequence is TGTGCCAGCTCACCAGGGACAGGGAGTCAAGAGACCCAGTACTTC. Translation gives CASSPGTGSQETQYF. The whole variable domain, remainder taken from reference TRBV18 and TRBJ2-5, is NAGVMQNPRHLVRRRGQEARLRCSPMKGHSHVYWYRQLPEEGLKFMVYLQKENIIDESGMPKERFSAEFPKEGPSILRIQQVVRGDSAAYFCASSPGTGSQETQYFGPGTRLLVL.

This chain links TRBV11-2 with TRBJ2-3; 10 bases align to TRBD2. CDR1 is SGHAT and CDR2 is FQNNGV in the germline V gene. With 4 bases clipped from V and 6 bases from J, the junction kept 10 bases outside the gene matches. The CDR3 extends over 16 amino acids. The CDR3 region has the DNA TGTGCCAGCAGCTGGCCGAAGCGGGGGGGCGGGGATACGCAGTATTTT. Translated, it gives CASSWPKRGGGDTQYF. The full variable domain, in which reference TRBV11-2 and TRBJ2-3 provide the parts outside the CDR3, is EAGVAQSPRYKIIEKRQSVAFWCNPISGHATLYWYQQILGQGPKLLIQFQNNGVVDDSQLPKDRFSAERLKGVDSTLKIQPAKLEDSAVYLCASSWPKRGGGDTQYFGPGTRLTVL.

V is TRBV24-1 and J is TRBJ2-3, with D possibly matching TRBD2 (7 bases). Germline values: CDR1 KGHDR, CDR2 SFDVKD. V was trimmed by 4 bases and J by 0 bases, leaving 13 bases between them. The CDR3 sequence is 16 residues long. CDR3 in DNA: TGTGCCACCAGTGAGGGTGGGAGGGGGAGCACAGATACGCAGTATTTT. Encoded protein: CATSEGGRGSTDTQYF.

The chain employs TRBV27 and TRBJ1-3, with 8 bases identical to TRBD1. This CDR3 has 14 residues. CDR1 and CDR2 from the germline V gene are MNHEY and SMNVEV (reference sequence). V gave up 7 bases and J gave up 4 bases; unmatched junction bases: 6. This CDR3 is CASKGGQVGNTIYF. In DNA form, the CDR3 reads TGTGCCAGCAAAGGGGGACAGGTGGGAAACACCATATATTTT.

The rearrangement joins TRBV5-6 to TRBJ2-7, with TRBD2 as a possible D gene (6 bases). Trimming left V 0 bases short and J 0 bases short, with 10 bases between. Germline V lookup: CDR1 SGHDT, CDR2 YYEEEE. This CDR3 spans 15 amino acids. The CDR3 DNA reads TGTGCCAGCAGCTTGGGGGGGAGGAGCTCCTACGAGCAGTACTTC. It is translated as CASSLGGRSSYEQYF.

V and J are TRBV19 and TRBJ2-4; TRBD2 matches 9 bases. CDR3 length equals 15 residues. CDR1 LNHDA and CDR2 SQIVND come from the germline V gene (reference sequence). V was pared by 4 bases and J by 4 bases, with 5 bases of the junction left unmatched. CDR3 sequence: CASSSAGGLKNIQYF. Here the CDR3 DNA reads TGTGCCAGTAGTAGTGCGGGGGGGCTGAAAAACATTCAGTACTTC.